This T cell receptor (beta chain) came from a study of blood T cell repertoires in COVID-19. Assay: immunoSEQ multiplex PCR; the TCRdb copy retains only in-frame clones and omits some. The table has approximately 94,000 clones, about 90% seen once; the top ten hold less than 8.5%. With 7 bases clipped from V and 0 bases from J, the junction kept 7 bases outside the gene matches. The germline CDR1 and CDR2 sequences are SGHVS and FQNEAQ. This CDR3 is 16 amino acids long. The rearrangement joins TRBV7-8 to TRBJ1-3; TRBD1 matches at 9 bases. The source is a man younger than 40 in a cohort sampled during active COVID-19. Sequenced: peripheral blood. The CDR3: CASKPTGGNSGNTIYF. The CDR3 DNA sequence: TGTGCCAGCAAGCCGACAGGGGGTAACTCTGGAAACACCATATATTTT.